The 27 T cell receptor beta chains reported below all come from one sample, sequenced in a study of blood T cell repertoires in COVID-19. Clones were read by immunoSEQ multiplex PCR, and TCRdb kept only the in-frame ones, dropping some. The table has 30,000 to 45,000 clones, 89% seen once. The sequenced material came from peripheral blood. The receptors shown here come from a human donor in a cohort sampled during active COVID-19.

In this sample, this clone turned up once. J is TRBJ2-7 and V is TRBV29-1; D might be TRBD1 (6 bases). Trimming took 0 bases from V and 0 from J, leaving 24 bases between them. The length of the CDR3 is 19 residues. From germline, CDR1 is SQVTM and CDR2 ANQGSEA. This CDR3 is CSVEEVLIPQGESSYEQYF. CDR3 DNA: TGCAGCGTTGAAGAGGTCCTAATCCCACAGGGTGAAAGCTCCTACGAGCAGTACTTC.

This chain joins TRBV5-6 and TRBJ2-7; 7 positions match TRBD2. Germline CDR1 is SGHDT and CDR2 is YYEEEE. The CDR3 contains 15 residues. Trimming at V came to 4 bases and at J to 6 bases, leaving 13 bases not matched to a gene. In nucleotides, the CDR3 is TGTGCCAGCAGCAGCCCGGGACGGCCGGGGGGCGAGCAGTACTTC. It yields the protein CASSSPGRPGGEQYF.

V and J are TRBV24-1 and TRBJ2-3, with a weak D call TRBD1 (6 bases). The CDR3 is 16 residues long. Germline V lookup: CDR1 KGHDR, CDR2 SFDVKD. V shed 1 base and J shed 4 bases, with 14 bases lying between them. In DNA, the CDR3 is TGTGCCACCAGTGATTTCCAGGGGTCCGGGTCAGATACGCAGTATTTT. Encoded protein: CATSDFQGSGSDTQYF.

The CDR3 region has the DNA TGTGCCAGCTCACCAGGACTAGCGGGGGGGGTATACGAGCAGTACTTC. Translated: CASSPGLAGGVYEQYF. V usage is TRBV18 and J usage is TRBJ2-7; 15 positions agree with TRBD2. After removal of 2 bases from V and 4 bases from J, the junction contained 3 bases not matched to a gene. This CDR3 contains 16 residues. CDR1 and CDR2 (germline): KGHSH, LQKENI.

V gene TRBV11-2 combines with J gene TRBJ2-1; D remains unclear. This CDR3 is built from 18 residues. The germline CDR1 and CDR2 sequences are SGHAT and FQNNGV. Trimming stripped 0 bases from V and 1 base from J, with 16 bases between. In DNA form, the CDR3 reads TGTGCCAGCAGCTTAGATCCCCCTCGGCTAGGTTCCTACAATGAGCAGTTCTTC. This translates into CASSLDPPRLGSYNEQFF.

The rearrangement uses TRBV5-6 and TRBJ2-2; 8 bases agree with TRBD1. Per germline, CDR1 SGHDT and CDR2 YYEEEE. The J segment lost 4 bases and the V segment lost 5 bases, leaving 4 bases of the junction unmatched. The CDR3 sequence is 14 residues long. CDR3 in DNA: TGTGCCAGCAGGTATACAGGGGGCACCGGGGAGCTGTTTTTT. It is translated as CASRYTGGTGELFF.

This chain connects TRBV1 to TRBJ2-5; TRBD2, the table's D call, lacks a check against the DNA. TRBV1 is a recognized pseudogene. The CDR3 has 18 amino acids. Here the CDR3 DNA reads TGCACCAGCAGCCAAGATCTGCTAGCGAGGTTGGTAGGAGAGACCCAGTACTTC. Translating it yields CTSSQDLLARLVGETQYF.

As DNA, the CDR3 is TGCGCCAGCAGCCAAGATCTAGCGGGAGGATCAAATGAGCAGTTCTTC. Translated, it gives CASSQDLAGGSNEQFF. This sequence joins TRBV4-3 and TRBJ2-1; 11 positions agree with TRBD2. CDR3 length equals 16 residues. From germline, CDR1 is LGHNA and CDR2 YSLEER. Germline trimming cut 0 bases from V and 7 bases from J; bases unmatched to any gene: 5.

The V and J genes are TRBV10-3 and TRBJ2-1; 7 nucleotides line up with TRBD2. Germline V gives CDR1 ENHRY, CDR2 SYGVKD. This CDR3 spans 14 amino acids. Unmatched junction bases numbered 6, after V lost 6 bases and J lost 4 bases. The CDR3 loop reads CAIRFSGTYNEQFF. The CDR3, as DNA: TGTGCCATCAGGTTCAGCGGGACTTACAATGAGCAGTTCTTC.

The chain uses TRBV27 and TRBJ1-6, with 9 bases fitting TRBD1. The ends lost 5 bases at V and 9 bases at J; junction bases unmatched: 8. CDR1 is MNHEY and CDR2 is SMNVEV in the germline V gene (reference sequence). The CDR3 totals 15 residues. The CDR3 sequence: CASSPLGTGSSPLHF. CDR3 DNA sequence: TGTGCCAGCAGTCCCCTTGGGACAGGGAGTTCACCCCTCCACTTT.

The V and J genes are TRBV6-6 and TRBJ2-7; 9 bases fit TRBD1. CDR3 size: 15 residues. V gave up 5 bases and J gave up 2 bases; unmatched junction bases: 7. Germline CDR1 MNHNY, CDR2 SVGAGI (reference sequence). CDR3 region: CASSDPGQGTYEQYF. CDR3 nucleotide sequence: TGTGCCAGCAGTGATCCGGGACAGGGCACCTACGAGCAGTACTTC.

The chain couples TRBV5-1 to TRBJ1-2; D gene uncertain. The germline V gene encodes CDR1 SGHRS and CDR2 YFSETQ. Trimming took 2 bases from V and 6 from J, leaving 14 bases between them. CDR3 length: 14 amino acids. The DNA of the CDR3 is TGCGCCAGCAGCTTTGGGAGAAGCATGGATGGCTACACCTTC. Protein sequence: CASSFGRSMDGYTF.

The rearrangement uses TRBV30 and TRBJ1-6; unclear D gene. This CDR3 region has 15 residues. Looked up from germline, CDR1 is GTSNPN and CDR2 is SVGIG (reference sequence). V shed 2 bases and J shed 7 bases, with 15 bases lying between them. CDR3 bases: TGTGCCTGGAGTACCGGGTCAGTCGTAAATTCACCCCTCCACTTT. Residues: CAWSTGSVVNSPLHF. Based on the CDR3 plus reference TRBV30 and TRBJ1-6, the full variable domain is SQTIHQWPATLVQPVGSPLSLECTVEGTSNPNLYWYRQAAGRGLQLLFYSVGIGQISSEVPQNLSASRPQDRQFILSSKKLLLSDSGFYLCAWSTGSVVNSPLHFGNGTRLTVT.

CDR3 protein: CASNLEGANTGELFF. CDR3 nucleotide sequence: TGTGCCAGCAACCTAGAGGGGGCGAACACCGGGGAGCTGTTTTTT. The chain uses TRBV27 and TRBJ2-2, with TRBD1 as a possible D gene (6 bases). Deletions cut 7 bases from V and 0 bases from J, with 12 bases between. This CDR3 region has 15 residues. Germline V CDR1 and CDR2: MNHEY, SMNVEV (reference sequence).

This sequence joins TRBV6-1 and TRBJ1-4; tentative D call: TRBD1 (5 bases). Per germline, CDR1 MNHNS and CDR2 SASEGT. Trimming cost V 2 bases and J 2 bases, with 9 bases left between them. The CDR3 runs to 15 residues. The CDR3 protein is CASSEQGRTNEKLFF. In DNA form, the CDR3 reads TGTGCCAGCAGTGAACAGGGAAGGACTAATGAAAAACTGTTTTTT.

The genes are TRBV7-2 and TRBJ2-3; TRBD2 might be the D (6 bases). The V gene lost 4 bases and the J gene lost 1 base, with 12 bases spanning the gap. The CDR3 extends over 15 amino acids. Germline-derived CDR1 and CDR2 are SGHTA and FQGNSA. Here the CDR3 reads CASSWGVDGTDTQYF. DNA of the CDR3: TGTGCCAGCAGCTGGGGGGTGGACGGCACAGATACGCAGTATTTT.

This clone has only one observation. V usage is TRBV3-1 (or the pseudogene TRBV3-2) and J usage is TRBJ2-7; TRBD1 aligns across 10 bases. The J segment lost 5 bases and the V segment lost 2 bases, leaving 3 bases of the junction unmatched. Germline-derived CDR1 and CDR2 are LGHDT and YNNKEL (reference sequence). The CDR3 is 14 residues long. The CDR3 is CASSQRDRGDEQYF. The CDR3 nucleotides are TGTGCCAGCAGCCAAAGGGACAGGGGTGACGAGCAGTACTTC.

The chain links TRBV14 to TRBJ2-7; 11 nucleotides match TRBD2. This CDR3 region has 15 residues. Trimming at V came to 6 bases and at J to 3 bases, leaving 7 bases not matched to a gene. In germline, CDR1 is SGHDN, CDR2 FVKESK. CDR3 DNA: TGTGCCAGCAGGCCTAGCGGGAGGCCTGGCTACGAGCAGTACTTC. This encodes CASRPSGRPGYEQYF.

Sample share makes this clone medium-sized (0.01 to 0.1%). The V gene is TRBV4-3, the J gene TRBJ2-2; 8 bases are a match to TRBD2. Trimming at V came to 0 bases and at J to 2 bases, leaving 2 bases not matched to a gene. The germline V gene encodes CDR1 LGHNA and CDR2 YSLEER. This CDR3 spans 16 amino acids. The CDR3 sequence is CASSQDSGDNTGELFF. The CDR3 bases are TGCGCCAGCAGCCAAGATAGCGGGGACAACACCGGGGAGCTGTTTTTT.

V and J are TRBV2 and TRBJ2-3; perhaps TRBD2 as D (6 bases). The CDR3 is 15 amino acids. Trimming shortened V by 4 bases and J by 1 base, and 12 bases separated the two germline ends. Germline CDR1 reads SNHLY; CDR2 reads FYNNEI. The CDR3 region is CASSVGGTRTDTQYF. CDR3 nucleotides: TGTGCCAGCAGTGTTGGCGGGACCCGCACAGATACGCAGTATTTT.

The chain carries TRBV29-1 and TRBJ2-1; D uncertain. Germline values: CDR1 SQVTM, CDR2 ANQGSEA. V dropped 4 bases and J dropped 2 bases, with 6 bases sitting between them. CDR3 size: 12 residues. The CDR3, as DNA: TGCAGCGTTGCTAGGACCTACAATGAGCAGTTCTTC. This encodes CSVARTYNEQFF.

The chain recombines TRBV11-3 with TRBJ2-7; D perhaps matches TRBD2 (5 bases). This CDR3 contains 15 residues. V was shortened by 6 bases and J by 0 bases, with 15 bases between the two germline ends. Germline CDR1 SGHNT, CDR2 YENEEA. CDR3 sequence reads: CASRGGLTRSYEQYF. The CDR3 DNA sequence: TGTGCCAGCAGAGGTGGACTCACCCGCTCCTACGAGCAGTACTTC.

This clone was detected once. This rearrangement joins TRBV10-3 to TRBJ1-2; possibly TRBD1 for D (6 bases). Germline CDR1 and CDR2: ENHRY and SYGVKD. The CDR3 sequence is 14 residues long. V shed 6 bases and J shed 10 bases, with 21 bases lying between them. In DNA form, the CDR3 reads TGTGCCATCAGCGCTAAGGGGGACATTGTATACTACACCTTC. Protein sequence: CAISAKGDIVYYTF.

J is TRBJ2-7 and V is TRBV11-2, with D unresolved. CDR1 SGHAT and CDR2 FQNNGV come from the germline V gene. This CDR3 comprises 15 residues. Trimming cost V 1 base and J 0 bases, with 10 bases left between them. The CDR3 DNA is TGTGCCAGCAGCTTAGTAGGTGACAACTCCTACGAGCAGTACTTC. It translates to CASSLVGDNSYEQYF.

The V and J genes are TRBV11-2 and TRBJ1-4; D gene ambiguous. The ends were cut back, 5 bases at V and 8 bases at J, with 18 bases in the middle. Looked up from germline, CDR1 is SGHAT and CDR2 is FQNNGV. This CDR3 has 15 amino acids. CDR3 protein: CASSPGPQFSEKLFF. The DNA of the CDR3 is TGTGCCAGCAGCCCAGGCCCCCAGTTCAGCGAAAAACTGTTTTTT.

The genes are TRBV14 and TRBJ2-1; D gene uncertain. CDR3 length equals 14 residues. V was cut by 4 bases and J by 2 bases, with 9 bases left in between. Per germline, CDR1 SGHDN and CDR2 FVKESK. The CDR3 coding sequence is TGTGCCAGCAGCCGAGGATTGACCTACAATGAGCAGTTCTTC. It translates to CASSRGLTYNEQFF.

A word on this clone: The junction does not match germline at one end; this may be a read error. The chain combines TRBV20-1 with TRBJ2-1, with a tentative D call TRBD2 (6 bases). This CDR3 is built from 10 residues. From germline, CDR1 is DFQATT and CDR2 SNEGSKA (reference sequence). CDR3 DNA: TGCAGTGCAGCCCCGGGGCGGGGTATCTTC. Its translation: CSAAPGRGIF.